This TCR beta chain derives from a study of ipilimumab plus nivolumab after autologous stem cell transplantation. For the study at large: Patients received a median of about five ipilimumab and eight or nine nivolumab doses.

Data came from immunoSEQ multiplex PCR; TCRdb stores just in-frame clones and leaves some out. The table has 10,000 to 15,000 clones, around three quarters seen once. V was shortened by 3 bases and J by 4 bases, with 29 bases between the two germline ends. In germline, CDR1 is SGHRS, CDR2 YFSETQ. The CDR3 has 19 amino acids. V and J are TRBV5-1 and TRBJ2-7, with a weak D call TRBD2 (5 bases). The origin of this receptor is a male donor with diffuse large B-cell lymphoma. The specimen comprised PBMCs, sampled in a trial of ipilimumab plus nivolumab as post-transplant consolidation. The CDR3 is CASSYVNPSGPAILYEQYF. CDR3 bases: TGCGCCAGCAGCTACGTCAACCCGAGCGGCCCCGCAATCCTTTACGAGCAGTACTTC.